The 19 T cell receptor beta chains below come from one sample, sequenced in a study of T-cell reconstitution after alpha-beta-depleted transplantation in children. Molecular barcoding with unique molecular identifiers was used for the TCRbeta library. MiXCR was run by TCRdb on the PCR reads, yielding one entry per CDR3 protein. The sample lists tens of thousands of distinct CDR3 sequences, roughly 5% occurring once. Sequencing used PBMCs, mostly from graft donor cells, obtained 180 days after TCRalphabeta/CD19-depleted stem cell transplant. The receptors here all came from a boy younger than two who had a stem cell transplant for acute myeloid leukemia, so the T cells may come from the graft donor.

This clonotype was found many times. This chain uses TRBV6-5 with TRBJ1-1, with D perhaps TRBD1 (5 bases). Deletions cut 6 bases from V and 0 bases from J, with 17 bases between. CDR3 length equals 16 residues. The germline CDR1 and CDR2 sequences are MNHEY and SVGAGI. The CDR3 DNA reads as TGTGCCAGCAGCCGCCGGGGCCCGGCTCTGAACACTGAAGCTTTCTTT. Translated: CASSRRGPALNTEAFF.

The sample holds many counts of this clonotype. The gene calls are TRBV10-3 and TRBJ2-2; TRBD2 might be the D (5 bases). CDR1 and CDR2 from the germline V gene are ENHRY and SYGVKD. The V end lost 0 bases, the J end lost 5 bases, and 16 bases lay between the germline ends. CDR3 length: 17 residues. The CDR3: CAISESTVRVRTGELFF. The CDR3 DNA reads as TGTGCCATCAGTGAGTCGACGGTGAGGGTGAGGACCGGGGAGCTGTTTTTT.

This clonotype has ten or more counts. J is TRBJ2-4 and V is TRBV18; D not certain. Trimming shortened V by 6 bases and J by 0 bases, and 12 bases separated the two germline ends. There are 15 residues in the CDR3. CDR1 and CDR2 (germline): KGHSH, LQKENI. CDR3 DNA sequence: TGTGCCAGCTCCCTATCAAAAGTAGCCAAAAACATTCAGTACTTC. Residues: CASSLSKVAKNIQYF.

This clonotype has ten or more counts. CDR3 DNA: TGTGCCAGCAGTCCCCGGGGAGGGGGCGCAGAGCAGTACTTC. It translates to CASSPRGGGAEQYF. The chain recombines TRBV12-3 or TRBV12-4 with TRBJ2-7, with D possibly called TRBD1 or TRBD2 (7 bases each). V lost 5 bases, J lost 7 bases, and 18 bases lay in between. This CDR3 comprises 14 residues.

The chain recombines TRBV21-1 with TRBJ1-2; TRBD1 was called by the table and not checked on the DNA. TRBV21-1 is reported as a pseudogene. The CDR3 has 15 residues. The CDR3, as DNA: TGTGCCAGCAGCCTCCGCCCTGACAGAGCCTATGGCTACACCTTC. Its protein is CASSLRPDRAYGYTF.

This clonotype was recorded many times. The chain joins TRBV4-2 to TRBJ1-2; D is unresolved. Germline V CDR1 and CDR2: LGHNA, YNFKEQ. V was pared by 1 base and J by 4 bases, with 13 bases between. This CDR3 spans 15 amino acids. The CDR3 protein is CASSQATGVGYGYTF. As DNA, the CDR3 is TGTGCCAGCAGCCAAGCAACCGGTGTGGGCTATGGCTACACCTTC.

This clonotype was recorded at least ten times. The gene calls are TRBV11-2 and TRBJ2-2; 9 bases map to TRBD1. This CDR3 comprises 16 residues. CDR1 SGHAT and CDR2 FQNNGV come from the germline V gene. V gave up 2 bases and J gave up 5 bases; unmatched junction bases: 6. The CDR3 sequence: CASSLLQGARTGELFF. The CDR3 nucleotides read TGTGCCAGCAGCTTACTACAGGGGGCGCGAACCGGGGAGCTGTTTTTT.

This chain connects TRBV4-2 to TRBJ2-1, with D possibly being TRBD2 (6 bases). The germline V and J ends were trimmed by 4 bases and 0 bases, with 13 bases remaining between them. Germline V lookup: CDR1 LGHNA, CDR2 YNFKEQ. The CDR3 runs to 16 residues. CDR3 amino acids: CASSPQRGLSYNEQFF. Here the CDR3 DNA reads TGTGCCAGCAGCCCCCAGAGGGGACTCTCCTACAATGAGCAGTTCTTC.

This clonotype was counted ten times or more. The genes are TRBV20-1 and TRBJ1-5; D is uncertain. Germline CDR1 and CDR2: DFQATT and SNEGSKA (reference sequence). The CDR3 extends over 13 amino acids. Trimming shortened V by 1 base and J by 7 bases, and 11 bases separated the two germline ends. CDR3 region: CSARVVGEQPQHF. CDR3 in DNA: TGCAGTGCTAGAGTGGTTGGGGAGCAGCCCCAGCATTTT.

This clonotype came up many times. CDR3 in amino acids: CASSLVGGLETQYF. The CDR3 DNA follows: TGTGCCAGCAGCTTAGTAGGCGGGCTGGAGACCCAGTACTTC. The chain couples TRBV7-6 to TRBJ2-5, with D perhaps TRBD2 (5 bases). Germline V gene sequence: CDR1 SGHVS, CDR2 FNYEAQ. Trimming pared 1 base from V and 5 bases from J, leaving 11 bases between. CDR3 length: 14 amino acids. Supplemented by reference TRBV7-6 and TRBJ2-5, the full variable domain reads GAGVSQSPRYKVTKRGQDVALRCDPISGHVSLYWYRQALGQGPEFLTYFNYEAQQDKSGLPNDRFSAERPEGSISTLTIQRTEQRDSAMYRCASSLVGGLETQYFGPGTRLLVL.

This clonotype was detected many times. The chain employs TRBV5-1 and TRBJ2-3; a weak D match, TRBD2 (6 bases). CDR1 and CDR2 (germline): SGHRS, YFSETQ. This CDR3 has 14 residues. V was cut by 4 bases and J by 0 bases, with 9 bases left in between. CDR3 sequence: CASSPGGSTDTQYF. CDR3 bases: TGCGCCAGCAGCCCCGGGGGTAGCACAGATACGCAGTATTTT.

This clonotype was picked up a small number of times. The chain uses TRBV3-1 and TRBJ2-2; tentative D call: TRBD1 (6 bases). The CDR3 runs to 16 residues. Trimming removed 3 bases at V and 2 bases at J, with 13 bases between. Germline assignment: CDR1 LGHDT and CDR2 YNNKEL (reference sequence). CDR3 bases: TGTGCCAGCAGCCACCGACAGGTACTTAACACCGGGGAGCTGTTTTTT. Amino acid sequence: CASSHRQVLNTGELFF.

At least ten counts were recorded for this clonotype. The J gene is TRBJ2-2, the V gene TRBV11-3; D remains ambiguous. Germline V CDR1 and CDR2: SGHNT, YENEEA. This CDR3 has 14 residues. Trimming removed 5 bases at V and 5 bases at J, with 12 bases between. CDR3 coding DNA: TGTGCCAGCAGCCCCCGGACGTCAACCGGGGAGCTGTTTTTT. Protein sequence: CASSPRTSTGELFF. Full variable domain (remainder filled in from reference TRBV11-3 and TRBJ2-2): EAGVVQSPRYKIIEKKQPVAFWCNPISGHNTLYWYLQNLGQGPELLIRYENEEAVDDSQLPKDRFSAERLKGVDSTLKIQPAELGDSAVYLCASSPRTSTGELFFGEGSRLTVL.

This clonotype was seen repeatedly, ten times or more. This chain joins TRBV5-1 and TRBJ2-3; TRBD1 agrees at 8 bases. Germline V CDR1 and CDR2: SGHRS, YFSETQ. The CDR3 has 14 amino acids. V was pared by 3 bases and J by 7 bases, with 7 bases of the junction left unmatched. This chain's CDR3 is CASSSGTGLHTQYF. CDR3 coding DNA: TGCGCCAGCAGCTCCGGGACAGGCTTGCATACGCAGTATTTT.

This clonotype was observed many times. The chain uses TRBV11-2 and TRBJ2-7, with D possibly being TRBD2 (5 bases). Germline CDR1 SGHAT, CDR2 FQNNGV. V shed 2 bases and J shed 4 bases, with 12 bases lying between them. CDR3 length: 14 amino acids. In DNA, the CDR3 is TGTGCCAGCAGCTTATCCGAGGGCGGTTACGAGCAGTACGTC. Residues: CASSLSEGGYEQYV.

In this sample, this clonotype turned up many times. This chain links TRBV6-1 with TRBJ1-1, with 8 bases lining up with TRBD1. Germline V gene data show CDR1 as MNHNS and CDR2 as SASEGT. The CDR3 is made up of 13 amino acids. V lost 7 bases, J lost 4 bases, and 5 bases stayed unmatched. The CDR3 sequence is CASTRDRRTEAFF. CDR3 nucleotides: TGTGCCAGCACTCGGGACAGGCGCACTGAAGCTTTCTTT.

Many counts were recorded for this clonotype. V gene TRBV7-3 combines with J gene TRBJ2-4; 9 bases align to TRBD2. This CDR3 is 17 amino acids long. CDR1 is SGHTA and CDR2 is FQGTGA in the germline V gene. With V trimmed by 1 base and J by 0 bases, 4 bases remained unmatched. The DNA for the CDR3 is TGTGCCAGCAGCTTAAGCGGGGGGGGTGGAGCCAAAAACATTCAGTACTTC. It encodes CASSLSGGGGAKNIQYF.

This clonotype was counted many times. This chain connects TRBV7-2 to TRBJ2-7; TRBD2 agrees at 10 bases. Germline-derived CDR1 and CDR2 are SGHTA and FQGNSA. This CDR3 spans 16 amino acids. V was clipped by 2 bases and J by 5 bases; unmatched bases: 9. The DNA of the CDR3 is TGTGCCAGCAGCTTACAGCCGGGACTAGCGTTGGACGAGCAGTACTTC. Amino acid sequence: CASSLQPGLALDEQYF.

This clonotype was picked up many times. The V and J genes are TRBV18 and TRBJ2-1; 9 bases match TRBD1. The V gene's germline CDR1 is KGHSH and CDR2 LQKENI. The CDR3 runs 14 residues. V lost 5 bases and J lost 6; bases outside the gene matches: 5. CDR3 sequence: CASSSDRGANEQFF. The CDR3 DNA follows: TGTGCCAGCTCATCGGACAGGGGCGCCAATGAGCAGTTCTTC.